Below are 13 T cell receptor beta chains sequenced from a single sample in a study of blood T cell repertoires in COVID-19. Assay used: immunoSEQ multiplex PCR; TCRdb lists only in-frame clones, some missing. The sample records fewer than 450,000 clones, about 90% being singletons. The specimen was peripheral blood. The source of these receptors is a woman aged 45 to 65 with COVID-19, enrolled during active disease.

The chain couples TRBV6-2 or TRBV6-3 to TRBJ2-4, with D possibly TRBD1 on 5 matching bases. The CDR3 is made up of 14 amino acids. Germline CDR1 reads MNHEY; CDR2 reads SVGEGT. Trimming took off 6 bases at V and 3 bases at J, with 12 bases between the two ends. The CDR3 sequence: CASSSQGVKNIQYF. CDR3 bases: TGTGCCAGCAGCTCTCAGGGCGTCAAAAACATTCAGTACTTC.

This clone was seen a few times. The rearrangement joins TRBV7-3 to TRBJ2-3; a weak D match, TRBD2 (6 bases). In germline, CDR1 is SGHTA, CDR2 FQGTGA. V was pared by 5 bases and J by 0 bases, with 15 bases between. This CDR3 region has 16 residues. This chain's CDR3 is CASSAQLGTSTDTQYF. As DNA, the CDR3 is TGTGCCAGCAGCGCCCAACTAGGGACTAGCACAGATACGCAGTATTTT. Drawing the rest from reference TRBV7-3 and TRBJ2-3, the complete variable domain is GAGVSQTPSNKVTEKGKYVELRCDPISGHTALYWYRQSLGQGPEFLIYFQGTGAADDSGLPNDRFFAVRPEGSVSTLKIQRTERGDSAVYLCASSAQLGTSTDTQYFGPGTRLTVL.

The V call is TRBV19, the J call TRBJ2-2; 7 bases match TRBD2. V lost 3 bases, J lost 11 bases, and 9 bases stayed unmatched. CDR3 size: 14 residues. The germline V gene encodes CDR1 LNHDA and CDR2 SQIVND (reference sequence). CDR3 loop: CASSIELARTELFF. The CDR3 DNA reads TGTGCCAGTAGTATTGAACTAGCGCGTACAGAGCTGTTTTTT. Using reference TRBV19 and TRBJ2-2 for the parts outside the CDR3, the full variable domain is DGGITQSPKYLFRKEGQNVTLSCEQNLNHDAMYWYRQDPGQGLRLIYYSQIVNDFQKGDIAEGYSVSREKKESFPLTVTSAQKNPTAFYLCASSIELARTELFFGEGSRLTVL.

This chain links TRBV27 with TRBJ1-6, with D tentatively TRBD1 (6 bases). The V end was cut by 4 bases, the J end by 3 bases, with 10 bases between. Germline V gives CDR1 MNHEY, CDR2 SMNVEV (reference sequence). CDR3 size: 15 residues. For the CDR3, the DNA is TGTGCCAGCAGTTCTGGACAGAGCTATAATTCACCCCTCCACTTT. Translated: CASSSGQSYNSPLHF.

V is TRBV25-1 and J is TRBJ2-3; no firm D call. There are 14 residues in the CDR3. Trimming shortened V by 4 bases and J by 5 bases, and 13 bases separated the two germline ends. The germline V gene has CDR1 MGHDK and CDR2 SYGVNS. The CDR3 here is CASSGPLLRDTQYF. In DNA form, the CDR3 reads TGTGCCAGCAGTGGCCCCCTCTTGAGAGATACGCAGTATTTT.

This clone was detected only a few times. The chain combines TRBV4-2 with TRBJ2-1; D is undetermined. V was shortened by 2 bases and J by 0 bases, with 11 bases between the two germline ends. CDR3 length: 16 residues. Germline CDR1 reads LGHNA; CDR2 reads YNFKEQ. The CDR3 spells CASSQSYTSSYNEQFF. CDR3 nucleotide sequence: TGTGCCAGCAGCCAATCTTATACGAGCTCCTACAATGAGCAGTTCTTC.

The rearrangement links TRBV5-1 to TRBJ2-5; 9 positions agree with TRBD2. J lost 4 bases, V lost 4 bases, and 5 bases had no gene match. The CDR3 runs 14 residues. Germline V gives CDR1 SGHRS, CDR2 YFSETQ. The CDR3 loop reads CASSLREGGETQYF. The CDR3 DNA is TGCGCCAGCAGCCTGCGGGAGGGCGGAGAGACCCAGTACTTC. The full variable domain, in which reference TRBV5-1 and TRBJ2-5 provide the parts outside the CDR3, is KAGVTQTPRYLIKTRGQQVTLSCSPISGHRSVSWYQQTPGQGLQFLFEYFSETQRNKGNFPGRFSGRQFSNSRSEMNVSTLELGDSALYLCASSLREGGETQYFGPGTRLLVL.

J is TRBJ2-2 and V is TRBV3-1 (or the pseudogene TRBV3-2), with D unclear. This CDR3 region has 16 residues. V shed 3 bases and J shed 0 bases, with 11 bases lying between them. Germline values: CDR1 LGHDT, CDR2 YNNKEL (reference sequence). The CDR3 region has the DNA TGTGCCAGCAGCCATCTCCGTCTAGCGAACACCGGGGAGCTGTTTTTT. Protein product: CASSHLRLANTGELFF.

A single count supports this clone. The chain is built from TRBV25-1 and TRBJ2-5; D possibly corresponds to TRBD1 (6 bases). CDR3 length equals 15 residues. The ends were cut back, 6 bases at V and 4 bases at J, with 18 bases in the middle. Looked up from germline, CDR1 is MGHDK and CDR2 is SYGVNS. The DNA of the CDR3 is TGTGCCAGCAGCATGTCGTGGGGGCCTGGAGAGACCCAGTACTTC. Translating it yields CASSMSWGPGETQYF.

V is TRBV7-6 and J is TRBJ2-7; 10 bases fit TRBD1. J lost 5 bases, V lost 3 bases, and 7 bases had no gene match. This CDR3 contains 15 residues. CDR1 is SGHVS, CDR2 FNYEAQ, per germline. In nucleotides, the CDR3 is TGTGCCAGCAGCTTTGGACAGGGGGATATCAACGAGCAGTACTTC. Its protein product is CASSFGQGDINEQYF.

This clone showed up just once. V is TRBV5-1 and J is TRBJ2-5; D not resolved. Germline V gene data show CDR1 as SGHRS and CDR2 as YFSETQ. Trimming cost V 4 bases and J 0 bases, with 4 bases left between them. This CDR3 has 12 residues. CDR3 nucleotide sequence: TGCGCCAGCAGCAACTACCAAGAGACCCAGTACTTC. This gives the protein CASSNYQETQYF.

The chain couples TRBV29-1 to TRBJ2-3; the D is unclear. Germline V gives CDR1 SQVTM, CDR2 ANQGSEA. CDR3 size: 14 residues. V was trimmed by 7 bases and J by 6 bases, leaving 20 bases between them. CDR3 nucleotide sequence: TGCAGCGCCTCACGCGGCTCGCCGCGCGATACGCAGTATTTT. Its translation: CSASRGSPRDTQYF.

This clone was detected only a few times. This chain joins TRBV19 and TRBJ2-7, with TRBD1 identical over 10 bases. The CDR3 totals 15 residues. Trimming cost V 3 bases and J 4 bases; bases outside gene matches: 6. Germline-derived CDR1 and CDR2 are LNHDA and SQIVND (reference sequence). CDR3 bases: TGTGCCAGTAGTATGAGGAGACAGGGGGCTTACGAGCAGTACTTC. As protein: CASSMRRQGAYEQYF.